This TCR beta chain originates from a study of cytomegalovirus exposure and HLA in healthy donors (dated by TCRdb to about 2017). Regarding the research as a whole: In an earlier analysis of around 540 of the donors, around 290 Gb of sequence data and some 120 million unique TCR beta sequences from about 179 million T cells were reported. To decide whether each TCR beta V gene segment behaved as functional or pseudogenic, an earlier analysis of some 570 of the donors relied on high-throughput TCR beta sequencing. Because of strong linkage in the cohort, 5 or 6 DR-DQ haplotypes were treated as single units for association and clustering. In a later analysis, previously published TCR beta repertoires from hundreds of donors were re-analyzed and high-resolution HLA genotyping was added so that TCR occurrence patterns could be studied. Donor age, sex, ethnicity and CMV serostatus were compiled together with the repertoire data. Rather than drawing on any new phenotypic data, the later analysis identified candidate immune exposures from TCR beta sequences and the way those sequences occurred across donors. Typing coverage varied by locus: about 620-630 donors for A, B, C, DRB1 and DQB1; 500 to 550 for DQA1; some 610 for DPA1; fewer than 480 for DPB1. The study used immunosequencing to profile the T cell repertoires of around 600 subjects and linked those repertoires to cytomegalovirus serostatus. Every repertoire in the discovery cohort had been generated on one and the same sequencing platform. Among some 410 genotyped donors of the cohort, an average of approximately 250,000 unique TCR beta nucleotide sequences were sequenced per donor, roughly 20% of them non-productive. Besides the first cohort of 550 to 750 subjects, a separate validation cohort made up of 120 different subjects was used. An early release that covered several hundred HLA-typed donors contained approximately 320 gigabases of sequencing data and 80 million or so unique TCR sequences. Genome-wide SNP genotypes for about 65% of the roughly 670 donors were used in a later genetic analysis, which treated that subset as a discovery cohort. Of the approximately 370 genotyped donors, less than 85% were placed in the genetic ancestry cluster associated with self-reported Caucasian donors. The study aimed to test whether cataloging public T cell receptors could reveal signatures of past pathogen exposure. Class I and class II HLA loci were covered by the typing at four-digit resolution. The study combined high-throughput TCR immunosequencing, statistical association of individual TCRs with disease status, and machine learning to predict cytomegalovirus infection status. What the authors observed across the whole study: CMV serostatus was the only immune exposure information available for the cohort. The classifier was reported to diagnose cytomegalovirus status with high specificity and sensitivity in both the original cohort and the validation cohort. In a later genetic analysis, a missense DCLRE1C variant was associated with V-gene and J-gene trimming of TCR beta chains, and the association was replicated in an independent cohort. In vitro tests confirmed that three of the cytomegalovirus-associated TCR beta chains recognize cytomegalovirus antigens. In an earlier analysis of approximately 600 of the donors, most TCR beta V segments were observed in productive rearrangements about 90% or about 30% of the time, broadly matching IMGT annotations. Most TCR sequences were seen in very few donors, while some public TCRs were found in many individuals. A total of 150 to 200 TCR beta chains were listed by the study as associated with cytomegalovirus. Because counts were too low, seventeen rarely observed V segments, including chromosome 9 orphons, were left out of the earlier analysis of approximately 500 of the donors. Most CMV-associated TCR beta chains appeared to be HLA-restricted in a later analysis, and the HLA associations seemed to be driven largely by CMV exposure. Correlated functional status among segregating V segments might reflect linkage disequilibrium, but an unknown experimental factor could not be ruled out. A later analysis associated about 18,000 TCR beta sequences with specific HLA alleles at a false discovery rate of 0.05. According to a later genetic analysis, donors in an Asian-associated ancestry cluster had fewer N-insertions in productive TCRs than the approximately 670-donor mean. The presence/absence analyses assumed that sequencing depth was roughly uniform across donors, and that assumption may not be true. Because HLA typing was unavailable for some donors at each locus, only the typed subset was used in association tests. In a later analysis, the rate of TCR association differed among HLA loci, with DRB1 alleles having the most associated TCRs and HLA-C alleles having the fewest. A later analysis found that HLA-associated TCR beta chains were more clonally expanded and had lower generation probabilities than equally common non-associated chains. A further reported finding was that TCR beta sequences accurately predicted the HLA-A and HLA-B alleles for most subjects in the first cohort. A cluster of highly shared sequence variants was judged likely to represent a technical artifact of the sequencing pipeline. When HLA alleles, especially DR and DQ, strongly co-occurred, TCR associations were difficult to assign to individual alleles. Some IMGT-functional V segments, including TRBV6-2 and TRBV6-3, could not be distinguished by the 87-base-pair reads and were therefore excluded. In a later analysis, several top co-occurrence clusters were reported to appear linked to parvovirus B19, influenza, CMV and Epstein-Barr virus. According to the authors, the approach could potentially be generalized to other disease states and immunological phenotypes. Only TCR beta chains were sequenced in this cohort, and the absence of alpha or paired-chain data limited detectable features.

Based on the germline V gene, the CDR1 and CDR2 sequences are SGDLS and YYNGEE. Trimmed from V: 1 base; trimmed from J: 0 bases; junction bases lacking a gene match: 8. The CDR3 spans 18 residues, from the cysteine through the phenylalanine. This entry keeps only the CDR3 DNA: 54 bases, framed from base 1. The cohort was made up of 650 to 700 healthy bone marrow donors. All cohort members were sampled while nominally healthy, although unrecorded immune exposures were likely present. The donor tested CMV seropositive, placing the donor among the 289 seropositive members of the cohort. A peripheral blood sample was collected from each donor, and TCR beta sequencing was performed on peripheral blood mononuclear cells. The Qiagen DNeasy Blood Extraction Kit was used to extract genomic DNA from the blood cell samples. Libraries came from the immunoSEQ multiplex PCR assay. For the multiplex PCR, a mixture combining 60 forward primers for TCR Vbeta segments and 13 reverse primers for TCR Jbeta segments was used. Amplification of the CDR3 region of rearranged TCR beta genes was performed with a multiplex PCR assay on genomic DNA. The amplified TCR beta libraries were sequenced on the Illumina HiSeq System as 87-base-pair reads. The original pipeline was this. A later analysis counted about 80 million unique TCR beta chains across the 666 repertoires, and 9 million to 14 million of these chains were shared by at least two donors. Raw reads were error-corrected and collapsed into unique sequences with a nearest-neighbor algorithm that merged closely related sequences to remove PCR and sequencing errors. Alignment of CDR3 sequences to IMGT reference sequences was used to assign V, D and J gene segments. For a sequence to be retained, a match of at least six nucleotides to both a V gene segment and a J gene segment was required. Rearrangements were classified as productive when the CDR3 lacked stop codons and remained in frame with V and J, and all other rearrangements were classified as non-productive. Following IMGT convention, CDR3 was defined as the stretch from the second conserved V-encoded cysteine to the conserved J-encoded phenylalanine. In an earlier analysis of approximately 500 of the donors, sequences lacking an unambiguous match to a single V gene segment were excluded. In an earlier analysis of 587 of the donors, V segments were called functional above 56.7% productive rearrangements and were called segregating when the between-donor standard deviation exceeded 5%. A statistical classification framework was developed to diagnose cytomegalovirus status using the catalog of TCR beta chain sequences. V and J gene assignment, in a later analysis, came from comparing TCR nucleotide sequences with IMGT/GENE-DB human TR gene sequences. A later analysis assigned CDR3 sequences and most-parsimonious VDJ recombination scenarios with the TCRdist pipeline. In a later analysis, every TCR beta chain was defined by the combination of its CDR3 amino acid sequence and its V-gene family, and reads without a unique V-gene family were dropped. A later analysis removed 592 highly shared, low-generation-probability nucleotide sequences to deal with suspected cross-contamination and a sequencing artifact. In a later analysis, a clonal expansion index was calculated for each public chain from normalized within-repertoire ranks of inferred template counts. A later analysis computed generation probabilities with a VDJ recombination model fitted to out-of-frame rearrangements, and checked the results against IGoR. In a later analysis, hypergeometric tests were used to score TCR-TCR, TCR-HLA and TCR-CMV co-occurrence, with a repertoire-size bias correction applied to TCR pairs. A later analysis estimated false discovery rates by permuting HLA or CMV assignments 20 times. In a later analysis, co-occurring TCRs were grouped with DBSCAN, and TCRdist sequence similarity was added when clustering was performed within HLA-allele-positive subsets. Repertoires with fewer than 30,000 or more than 120,000 public chains, plus five repertoires with anomalous nucleotide sharing, were excluded from co-occurrence clustering. Imported from immuneACCESS, the table was reduced by TCRdb to in-frame sequences with V and J called. These copies leave out some clones; in studies compared against another copy, an unresolved V gene accounts for under half, and the cause of the remainder is not known. V and J calls and clone size are those listed in that table; D and trimming were worked out from the DNA. The sample table gives approximately 30,000 clones. The ten largest account for 3.4% of the sample.

Comment on this clone: Its antigen is not yet known.

The clonotype originates from a woman between 40 and 55 years old in good health and CMV-seropositive. Sequenced input: PBMCs. The sequence joins TRBV9 to TRBJ2-3; 10 central nucleotides agree with TRBD1. The CDR3 is CASSVIGTGVISTDTQYF. The sequenced DNA: TGTGCCAGCAGCGTAATTGGGACAGGGGTCATTAGCACAGATACGCAGTATTTT.